Sequencing of this T cell receptor beta chain was carried out in a study of regulatory T cells in long-lasting Graves disease. The study, taken as a whole, reports: When disease was persistent, TRBV28, TRBJ1-2 and TRBJ2-5 were the favored segments.

This clonotype came up many times. Its antigen is as yet unknown. Researchers made TCR beta libraries by using iRepertoire HTBI primers and running Arm-PCR on CDR3 regions. Via MiXCR, TCRdb re-called the multiplex PCR reads, giving one row per CDR3 protein. The sample contains about 530,000 distinct CDR3 sequences, around 16% of which appear only once. Time point in this sample: newly diagnosed GD, antithyroid drugs for less than 3 months. Extracted RNA from PBMCs served as the source of the TCR library. Graves' disease diagnosis used American Thyroid Association guidelines. V lost 1 base, J lost 2 bases, and 3 bases stayed unmatched. The CDR3 totals 15 residues. The germline CDR1 and CDR2 sequences are SGHAT and FQNNGV. These data were also filed under a second study, of T cells in Graves' hyperthyroidism and ophthalmopathy.

The chain employs TRBV11-2 and TRBJ2-5, with TRBD2 matching 8 bases. The clonotype comes from a woman aged 35-65 years with Graves disease. This sample comprised peripheral blood mononuclear cells (PBMCs), obtained at new diagnosis, from a patient treated with antithyroid drugs. In DNA, the CDR3 is TGTGCCAGCAGCTTAGTGATAGCGGGGCAAGAGACCCAGTACTTC. Its protein is CASSLVIAGQETQYF.